This T cell receptor (beta chain) was obtained from a study of T cell clonality in common variable immunodeficiency. This clone is medium-sized by share. What it binds is not known. Read data end 3 residues before the CDR3 end; the end is taken from the germline J gene. Findings and caveats of the study: Compared with healthy controls, CVID subjects showed increased TCRbeta clonality, mostly in about a third. Compared with controls, CVID subjects had fewer shared TCRbeta clones. T cell subpopulation sequencing would be needed to explain CVID clonality.

The germline V gene has CDR1 DFQATT and CDR2 SNEGSKA (reference sequence). V shed 6 bases, J shed 6 bases, and the junction held 7 bases outside the gene matches. The CDR3 covers 14 residues. Control and CVID samples contributed equal amounts of genomic DNA. Here immunoSEQ multiplex PCR was the method, and the copy in TCRdb shows in-frame clones only, minus some. The sample contains tens of thousands of clones, none of them singletons. V usage is TRBV20-1 and J usage is TRBJ2-7; TRBD2 aligns across 14 bases. The sequencing sample was made of peripheral blood mononuclear cells. The TCR comes from a person aged 18 to 75 in good health. Here the CDR3 reads CSAPGGLAGGEQYF. The sequenced CDR3 bases are TGCAGTGCCCCCGGCGGACTAGCGGGAGGCGAG.